Here is one T cell receptor (beta chain) with its context. Its antigen remains unidentified. Trimming cost V 4 bases and J 0 bases, with 16 bases left between them. The CDR3 extends over 18 amino acids. The germline V gene encodes CDR1 SEHNR and CDR2 FQNEAQ (reference sequence). This specimen belongs to a study of OX40 agonist ivuxolimab in advanced cancers. Findings of the study overall: Among the lowest levels of clonal expansion were found in partial responders at 0.1-3.0 mg/kg. Specificity for antigen went undetermined in the expanded peripheral T cells. The average count of expanded clones was higher among CD8+ T cells than among CD4+.

Enrollment shut out patients with autoimmune disease history or systemic immunosuppression. Clones were read by immunoSEQ multiplex PCR, and TCRdb kept only the in-frame ones, dropping some. In the table there are about 41,000 clones, 87% of which are singletons. The material sequenced was CD4+ or CD8+ T cells sorted from blood, taken in a trial of the OX40 agonist ivuxolimab. The receptor was derived from an adult with an advanced solid tumor such as melanoma, head and neck, liver or kidney cancer. The chain joins TRBV7-9 to TRBJ1-6; D is uncertain. As DNA, the CDR3 is TGTGCCAGCAGCTCCCTTCGCGGAGGGAGCTCCTATAATTCACCCCTCCACTTT. Translation: CASSSLRGGSSYNSPLHF.